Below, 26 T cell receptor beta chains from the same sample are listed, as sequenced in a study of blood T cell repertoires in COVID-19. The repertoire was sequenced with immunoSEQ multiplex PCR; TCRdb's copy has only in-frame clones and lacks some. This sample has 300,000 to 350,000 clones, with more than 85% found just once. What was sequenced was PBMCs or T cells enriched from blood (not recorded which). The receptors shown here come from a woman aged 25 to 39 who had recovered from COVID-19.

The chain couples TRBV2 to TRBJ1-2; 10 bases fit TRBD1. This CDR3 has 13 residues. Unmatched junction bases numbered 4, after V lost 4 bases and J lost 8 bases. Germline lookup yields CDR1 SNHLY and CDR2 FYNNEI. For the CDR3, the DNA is TGTGCCAGCAGTGGGACAGGGGGTCGGGGCTACACCTTC. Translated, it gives CASSGTGGRGYTF.

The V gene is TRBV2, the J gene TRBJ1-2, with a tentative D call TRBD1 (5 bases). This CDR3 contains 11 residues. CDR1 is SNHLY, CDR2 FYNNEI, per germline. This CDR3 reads CIERDYVRYTF. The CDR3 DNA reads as TGTATTGAAAGGGACTATGTGCGCTACACCTTC.

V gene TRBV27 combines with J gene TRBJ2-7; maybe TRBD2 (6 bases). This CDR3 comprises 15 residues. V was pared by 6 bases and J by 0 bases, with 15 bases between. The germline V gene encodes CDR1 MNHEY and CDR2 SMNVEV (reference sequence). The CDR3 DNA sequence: TGTGCCAGCAGGAGTGGGGGGTGGAGCTCCTACGAGCAGTACTTC. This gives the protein CASRSGGWSSYEQYF.

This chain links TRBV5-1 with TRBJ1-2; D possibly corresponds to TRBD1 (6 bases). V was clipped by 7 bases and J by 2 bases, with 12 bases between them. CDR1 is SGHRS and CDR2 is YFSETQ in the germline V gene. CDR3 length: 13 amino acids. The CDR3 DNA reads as TGCGCCAGCGGTCAGGGGCCAAACTATGGCTACACCTTC. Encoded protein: CASGQGPNYGYTF.

CDR3 loop: CASSDGVNYGYTF. The CDR3, as DNA: TGCGCCAGCAGTGATGGAGTTAACTATGGCTACACCTTC. The chain recombines TRBV10-1 with TRBJ1-2; D is ambiguous. Trimming cost V 3 bases and J 1 base, with 6 bases left between them. The CDR3 is 13 amino acids. CDR1 and CDR2 (germline): WNHNN, SYGVQD (reference sequence).

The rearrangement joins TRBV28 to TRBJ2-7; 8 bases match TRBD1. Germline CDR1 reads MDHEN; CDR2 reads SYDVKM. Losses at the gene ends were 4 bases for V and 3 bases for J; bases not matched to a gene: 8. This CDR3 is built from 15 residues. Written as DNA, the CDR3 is TGTGCCAGCAGTTACTCAGGACAGGGCTACTACGAGCAGTACTTC. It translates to CASSYSGQGYYEQYF. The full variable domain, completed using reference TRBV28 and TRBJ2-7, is DVKVTQSSRYLVKRTGEKVFLECVQDMDHENMFWYRQDPGLGLRLIYFSYDVKMKEKGDIPEGYSVSREKKERFSLILESASTNQTSMYLCASSYSGQGYYEQYFGPGTRLTVT.

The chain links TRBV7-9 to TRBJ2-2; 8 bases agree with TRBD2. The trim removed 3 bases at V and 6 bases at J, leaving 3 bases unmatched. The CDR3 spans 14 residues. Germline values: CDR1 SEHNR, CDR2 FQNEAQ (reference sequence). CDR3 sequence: CASSFPGGAGELFF. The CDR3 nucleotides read TGTGCCAGCAGCTTCCCCGGGGGGGCCGGGGAGCTGTTTTTT.

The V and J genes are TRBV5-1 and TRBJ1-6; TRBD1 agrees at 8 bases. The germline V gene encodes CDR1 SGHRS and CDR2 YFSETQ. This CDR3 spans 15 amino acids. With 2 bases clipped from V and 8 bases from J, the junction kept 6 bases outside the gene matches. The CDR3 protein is CASSLGRGRDSPLHF. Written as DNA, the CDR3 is TGCGCCAGCAGCTTAGGCAGGGGGCGGGATTCACCCCTCCACTTT.

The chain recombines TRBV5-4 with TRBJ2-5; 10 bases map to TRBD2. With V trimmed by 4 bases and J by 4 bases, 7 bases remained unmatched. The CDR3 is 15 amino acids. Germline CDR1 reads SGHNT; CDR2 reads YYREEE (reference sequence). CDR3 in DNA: TGTGCCAGCAGCAAGAGCGGGGGGGCGTTAGAGACCCAGTACTTC. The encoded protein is CASSKSGGALETQYF.

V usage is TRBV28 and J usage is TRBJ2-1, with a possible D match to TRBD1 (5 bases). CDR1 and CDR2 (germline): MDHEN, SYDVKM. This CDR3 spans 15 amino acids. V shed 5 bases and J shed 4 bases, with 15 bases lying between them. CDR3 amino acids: CASSDPATAYNEQFF. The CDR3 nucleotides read TGTGCCAGCAGTGACCCCGCGACAGCTTACAATGAGCAGTTCTTC.

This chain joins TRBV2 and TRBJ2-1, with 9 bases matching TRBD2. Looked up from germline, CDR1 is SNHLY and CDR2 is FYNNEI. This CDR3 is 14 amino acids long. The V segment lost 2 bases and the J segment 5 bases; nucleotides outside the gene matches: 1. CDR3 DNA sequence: TGTGCCAGCAGTGAAAGGACTAGCGACAATGAGCAGTTCTTC. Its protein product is CASSERTSDNEQFF.

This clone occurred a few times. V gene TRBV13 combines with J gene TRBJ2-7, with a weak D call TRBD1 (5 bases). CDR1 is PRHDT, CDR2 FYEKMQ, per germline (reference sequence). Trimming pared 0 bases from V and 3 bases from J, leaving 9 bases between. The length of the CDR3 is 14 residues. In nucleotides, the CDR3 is TGTGCCAGCAGCTTAGGTCAGGGCGGCTACGAGCAGTACTTC. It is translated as CASSLGQGGYEQYF.

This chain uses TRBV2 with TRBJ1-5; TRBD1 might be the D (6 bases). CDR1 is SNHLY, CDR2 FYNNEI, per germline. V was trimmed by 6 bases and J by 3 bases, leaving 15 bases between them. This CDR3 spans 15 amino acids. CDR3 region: CASRGAGEFNQPQHF. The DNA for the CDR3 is TGTGCCAGCAGGGGGGCTGGGGAATTCAATCAGCCCCAGCATTTT.

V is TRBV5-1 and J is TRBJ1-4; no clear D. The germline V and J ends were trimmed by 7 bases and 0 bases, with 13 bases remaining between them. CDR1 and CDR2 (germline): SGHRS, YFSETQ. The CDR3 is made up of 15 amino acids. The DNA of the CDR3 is TGCGCCAGCCGAGGGCCGGGAGCAACTAATGAAAAACTGTTTTTT. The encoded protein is CASRGPGATNEKLFF.

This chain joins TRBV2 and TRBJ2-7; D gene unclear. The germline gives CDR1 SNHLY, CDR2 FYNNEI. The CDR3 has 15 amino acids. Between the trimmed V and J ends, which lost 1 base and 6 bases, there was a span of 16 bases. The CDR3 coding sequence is TGTGCCAGCAGTGAAGGGAGACCCAGTTTGGGCGAGCAGTACTTC. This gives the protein CASSEGRPSLGEQYF.

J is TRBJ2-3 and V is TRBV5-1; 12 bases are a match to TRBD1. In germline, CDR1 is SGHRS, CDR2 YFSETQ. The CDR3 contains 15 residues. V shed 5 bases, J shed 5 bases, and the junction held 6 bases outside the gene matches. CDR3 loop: CASSSGTGGEDTQYF. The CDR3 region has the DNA TGCGCCAGCAGTTCCGGGACAGGGGGCGAAGATACGCAGTATTTT.

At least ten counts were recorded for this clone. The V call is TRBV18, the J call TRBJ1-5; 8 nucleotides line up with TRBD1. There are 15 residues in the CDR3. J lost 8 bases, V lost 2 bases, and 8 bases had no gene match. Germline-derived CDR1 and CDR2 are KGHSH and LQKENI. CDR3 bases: TGTGCCAGCTCACCAGTCGGACAGGGATTTAAGCCCCAGCATTTT. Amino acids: CASSPVGQGFKPQHF.

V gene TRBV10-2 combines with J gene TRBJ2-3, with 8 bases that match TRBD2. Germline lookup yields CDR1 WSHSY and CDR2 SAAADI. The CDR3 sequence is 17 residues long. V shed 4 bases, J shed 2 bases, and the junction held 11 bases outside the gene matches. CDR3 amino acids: CASSGQERGHITDTQYF. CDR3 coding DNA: TGCGCCAGCAGTGGTCAGGAGCGGGGGCACATCACAGATACGCAGTATTTT.

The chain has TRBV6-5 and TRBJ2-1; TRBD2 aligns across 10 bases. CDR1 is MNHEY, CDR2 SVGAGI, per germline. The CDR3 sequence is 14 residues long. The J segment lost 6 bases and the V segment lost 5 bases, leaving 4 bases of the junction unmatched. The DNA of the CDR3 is TGTGCCAGCAGTAGCGGGGGGGCAGGCAATGAGCAGTTCTTC. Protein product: CASSSGGAGNEQFF.

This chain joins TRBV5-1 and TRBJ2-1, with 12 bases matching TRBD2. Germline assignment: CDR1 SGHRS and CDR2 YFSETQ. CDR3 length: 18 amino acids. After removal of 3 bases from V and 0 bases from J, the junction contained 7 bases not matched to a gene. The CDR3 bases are TGCGCCAGCAGCTGGACTAGCGGGGCCCCGAGCTCCTACAATGAGCAGTTCTTC. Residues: CASSWTSGAPSSYNEQFF.

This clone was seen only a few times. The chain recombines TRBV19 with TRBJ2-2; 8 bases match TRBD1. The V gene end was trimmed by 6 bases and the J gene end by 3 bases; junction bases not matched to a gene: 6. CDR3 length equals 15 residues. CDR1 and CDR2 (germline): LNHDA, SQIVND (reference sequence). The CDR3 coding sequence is TGTGCCAGTAGGCCCCCCAGGGGGCACACCGGGGAGCTGTTTTTT. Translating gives CASRPPRGHTGELFF. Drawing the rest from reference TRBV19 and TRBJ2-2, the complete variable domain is DGGITQSPKYLFRKEGQNVTLSCEQNLNHDAMYWYRQDPGQGLRLIYYSQIVNDFQKGDIAEGYSVSREKKESFPLTVTSAQKNPTAFYLCASRPPRGHTGELFFGEGSRLTVL.

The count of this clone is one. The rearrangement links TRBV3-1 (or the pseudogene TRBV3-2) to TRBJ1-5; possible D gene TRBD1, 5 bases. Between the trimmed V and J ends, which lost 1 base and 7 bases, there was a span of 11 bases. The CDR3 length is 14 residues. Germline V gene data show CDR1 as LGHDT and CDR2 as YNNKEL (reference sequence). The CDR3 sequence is CASSQARAGQPQHF. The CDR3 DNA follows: TGTGCCAGCAGCCAAGCCAGGGCTGGCCAGCCCCAGCATTTT.

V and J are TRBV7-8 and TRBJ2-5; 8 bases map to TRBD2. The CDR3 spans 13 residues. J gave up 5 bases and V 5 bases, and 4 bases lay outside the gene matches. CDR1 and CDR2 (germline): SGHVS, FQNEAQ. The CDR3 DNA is TGTGCCAGCAGCCTAGAGCGGGGGGAGACCCAGTACTTC. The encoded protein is CASSLERGETQYF.

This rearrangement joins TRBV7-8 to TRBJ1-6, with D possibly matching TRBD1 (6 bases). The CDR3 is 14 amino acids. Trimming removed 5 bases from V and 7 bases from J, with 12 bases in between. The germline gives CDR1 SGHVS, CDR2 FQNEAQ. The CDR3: CASSATGFNSPLHF. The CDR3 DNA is TGTGCCAGCAGCGCAACAGGGTTCAATTCACCCCTCCACTTT.

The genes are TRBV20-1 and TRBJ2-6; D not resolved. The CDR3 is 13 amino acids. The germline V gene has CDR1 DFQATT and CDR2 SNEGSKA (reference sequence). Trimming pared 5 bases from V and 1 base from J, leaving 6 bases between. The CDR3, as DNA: TGCAGTGCTGGTGTATCTGGGGCCAACGTCCTGACTTTC. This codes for CSAGVSGANVLTF.

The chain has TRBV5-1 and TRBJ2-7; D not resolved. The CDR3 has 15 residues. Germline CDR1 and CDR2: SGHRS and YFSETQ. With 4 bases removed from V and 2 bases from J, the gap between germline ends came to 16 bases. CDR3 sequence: CASSRDWQPTYEQYF. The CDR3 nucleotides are TGCGCCAGCAGCCGCGACTGGCAACCGACCTACGAGCAGTACTTC.